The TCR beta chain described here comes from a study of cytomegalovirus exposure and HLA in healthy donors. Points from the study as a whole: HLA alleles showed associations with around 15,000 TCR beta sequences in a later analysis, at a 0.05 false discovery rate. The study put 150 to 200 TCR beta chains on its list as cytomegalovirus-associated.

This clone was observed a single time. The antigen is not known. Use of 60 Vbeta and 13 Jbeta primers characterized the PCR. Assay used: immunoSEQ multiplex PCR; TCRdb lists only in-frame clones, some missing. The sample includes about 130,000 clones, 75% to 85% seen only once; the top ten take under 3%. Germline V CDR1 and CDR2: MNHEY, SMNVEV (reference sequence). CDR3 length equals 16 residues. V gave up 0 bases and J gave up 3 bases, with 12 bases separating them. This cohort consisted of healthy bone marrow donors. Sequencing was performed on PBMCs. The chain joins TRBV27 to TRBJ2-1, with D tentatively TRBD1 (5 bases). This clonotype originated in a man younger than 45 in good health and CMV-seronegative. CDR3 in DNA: TGTGCCAGCAGTTTATCGTCAGGGATCGGCTACAATGAGCAGTTCTTC. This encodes CASSLSSGIGYNEQFF.